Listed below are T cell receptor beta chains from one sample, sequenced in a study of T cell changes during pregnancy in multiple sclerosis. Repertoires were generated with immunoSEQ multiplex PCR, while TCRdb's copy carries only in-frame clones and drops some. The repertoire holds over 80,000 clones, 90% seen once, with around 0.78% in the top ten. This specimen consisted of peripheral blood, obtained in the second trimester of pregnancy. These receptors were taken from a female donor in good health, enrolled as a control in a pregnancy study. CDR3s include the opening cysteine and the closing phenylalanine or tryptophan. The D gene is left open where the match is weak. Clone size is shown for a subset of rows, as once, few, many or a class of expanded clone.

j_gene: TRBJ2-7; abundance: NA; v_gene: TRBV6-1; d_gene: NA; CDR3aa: CASSEVQDEQYF; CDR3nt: TGTGCCAGCAGTGAAGTCCAGGACGAGCAGTACTTC
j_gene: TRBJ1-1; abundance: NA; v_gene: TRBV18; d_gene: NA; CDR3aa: CASSPRESGMNTEAFF; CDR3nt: TGTGCCAGCTCACCACGGGAATCCGGGATGAACACTGAAGCTTTCTTT
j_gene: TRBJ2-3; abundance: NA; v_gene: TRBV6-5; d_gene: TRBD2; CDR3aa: CASSNLGLAGQYF; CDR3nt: TGTGCCAGCAGTAACTTGGGACTAGCGGGGCAGTATTTT
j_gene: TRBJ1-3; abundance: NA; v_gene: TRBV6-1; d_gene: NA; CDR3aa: CASSPPGPGNTIYF; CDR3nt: TGTGCCAGCAGTCCCCCAGGTCCTGGAAACACCATATATTTT
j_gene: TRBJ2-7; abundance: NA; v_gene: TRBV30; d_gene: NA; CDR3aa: CAWNIGSSYEQYF; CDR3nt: TGTGCCTGGAATATCGGGAGCTCCTACGAGCAGTACTTC
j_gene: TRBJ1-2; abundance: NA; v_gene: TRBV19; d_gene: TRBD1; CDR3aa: CASSMGQGETF; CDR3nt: TGTGCCAGTAGTATGGGACAGGGAGAAACCTTC
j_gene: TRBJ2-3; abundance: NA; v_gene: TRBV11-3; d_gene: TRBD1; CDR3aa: CASSRGQHTDTQYF; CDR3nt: TGTGCCAGCAGCCGGGGACAGCACACAGATACGCAGTATTTT
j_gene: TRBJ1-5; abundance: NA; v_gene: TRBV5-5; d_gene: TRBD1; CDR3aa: CASSAHPDRVGNQPQHF; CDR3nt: TGTGCCAGCAGCGCTCACCCCGACAGGGTGGGGAATCAGCCCCAGCATTTT
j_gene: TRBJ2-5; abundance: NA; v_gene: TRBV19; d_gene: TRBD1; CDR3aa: CASSARTGRVGETQYF; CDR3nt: TGTGCCAGTAGTGCTCGGACAGGTCGCGTTGGTGAGACCCAGTACTTC
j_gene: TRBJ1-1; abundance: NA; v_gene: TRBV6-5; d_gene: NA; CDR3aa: CASSQGGDLTFF; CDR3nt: TGTGCCAGCAGTCAAGGGGGGGATTTGACTTTCTTT
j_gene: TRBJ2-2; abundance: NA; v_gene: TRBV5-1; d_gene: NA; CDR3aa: CASLADSNTGELFF; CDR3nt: TGCGCCAGCCTAGCTGATTCGAACACCGGGGAGCTGTTTTTT
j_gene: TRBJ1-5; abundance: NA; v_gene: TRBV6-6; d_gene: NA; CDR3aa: CASSRGIGQPQHF; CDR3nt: TGTGCCAGCAGCCGGGGGATCGGCCAGCCCCAGCATTTT
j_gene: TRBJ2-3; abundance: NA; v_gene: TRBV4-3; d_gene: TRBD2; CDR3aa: CASSQDPAGGNTDTQYF; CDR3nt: TGCGCCAGCAGCCAAGATCCCGCGGGAGGAAACACAGATACGCAGTATTTT
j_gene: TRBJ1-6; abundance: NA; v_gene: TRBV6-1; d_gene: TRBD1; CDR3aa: CASPGGTDDSPLHF; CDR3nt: TGTGCCAGCCCTGGAGGGACAGACGATTCACCCCTCCACTTT
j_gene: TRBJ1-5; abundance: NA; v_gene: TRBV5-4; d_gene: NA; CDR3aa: CASSLNTNQPQHF; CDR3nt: TGTGCCAGCAGCTTGAACACAAATCAGCCCCAGCATTTT
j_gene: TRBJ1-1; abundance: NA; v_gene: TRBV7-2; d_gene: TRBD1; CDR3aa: CASSRGTGNINTEAFF; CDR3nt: TGTGCCAGCAGCCGCGGGACAGGGAATATTAACACTGAAGCTTTCTTT
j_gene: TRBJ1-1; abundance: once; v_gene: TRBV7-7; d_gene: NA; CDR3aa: CASSNGLDTEAFF; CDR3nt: TGTGCCAGCAGCAACGGTCTGGACACTGAAGCTTTCTTT
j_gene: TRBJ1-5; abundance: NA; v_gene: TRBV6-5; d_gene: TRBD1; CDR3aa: CASSFGTGKQPQHF; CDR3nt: TGTGCCAGCAGTTTCGGGACAGGGAAGCAGCCCCAGCATTTT
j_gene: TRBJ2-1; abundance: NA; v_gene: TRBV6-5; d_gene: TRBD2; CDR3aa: CASRLAGYNEQFF; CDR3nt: TGTGCCAGCCGACTAGCGGGTTACAATGAGCAGTTCTTC
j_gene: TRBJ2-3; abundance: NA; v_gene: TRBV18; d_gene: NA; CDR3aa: CASSPVASTDTQYF; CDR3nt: TGTGCCAGCTCACCAGTGGCAAGCACAGATACGCAGTATTTT
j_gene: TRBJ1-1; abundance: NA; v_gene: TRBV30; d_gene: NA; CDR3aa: CAWTPSWADMNTEAFF; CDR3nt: TGTGCCTGGACCCCCTCGTGGGCAGACATGAACACTGAAGCTTTCTTT
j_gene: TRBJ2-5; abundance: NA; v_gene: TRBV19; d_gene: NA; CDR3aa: CASNGGVSQETQYF; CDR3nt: TGTGCCAGTAACGGCGGGGTTTCCCAAGAGACCCAGTACTTC
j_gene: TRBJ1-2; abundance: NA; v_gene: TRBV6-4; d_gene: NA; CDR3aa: CASSDKPGPFYGYTF; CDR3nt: TGTGCCAGCAGTGACAAGCCAGGGCCATTCTATGGCTACACCTTC
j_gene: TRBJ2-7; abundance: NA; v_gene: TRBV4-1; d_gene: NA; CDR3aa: CASSTLQGRYEQYF; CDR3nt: TGCGCCAGCAGCACGCTACAGGGAAGGTACGAGCAGTACTTC
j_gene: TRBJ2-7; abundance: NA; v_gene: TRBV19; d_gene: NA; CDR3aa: CASSIEIRYEQYF; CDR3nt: TGTGCCAGTAGTATAGAGATCCGGTACGAGCAGTACTTC
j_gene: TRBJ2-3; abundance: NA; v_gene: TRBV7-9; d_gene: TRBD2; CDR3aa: CASSPLAGVAGGRADTQYF; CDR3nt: TGTGCCAGCAGCCCCCTGGCGGGAGTAGCGGGGGGCCGGGCAGATACGCAGTATTTT
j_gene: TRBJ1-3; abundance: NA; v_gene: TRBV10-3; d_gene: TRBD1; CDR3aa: CAISESGQINTIYF; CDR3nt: TGTGCCATCAGTGAGTCGGGACAGATAAACACCATATATTTT
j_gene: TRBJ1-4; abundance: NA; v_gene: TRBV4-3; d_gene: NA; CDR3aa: CASSQVLGREDNEKLFF; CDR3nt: TGCGCCAGCAGCCAAGTCCTAGGGAGGGAGGATAATGAAAAACTGTTTTTT
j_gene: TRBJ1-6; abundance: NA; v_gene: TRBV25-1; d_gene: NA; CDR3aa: CASRQANSPLHF; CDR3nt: TGTGCCAGCAGACAGGCAAATTCACCCCTCCACTTT
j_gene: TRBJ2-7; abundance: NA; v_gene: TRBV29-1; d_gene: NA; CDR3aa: CSVADITYEQYF; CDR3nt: TGCAGCGTTGCCGACATAACCTACGAGCAGTACTTC
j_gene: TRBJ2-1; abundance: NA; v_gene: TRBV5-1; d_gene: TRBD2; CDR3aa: CASSGLAGGSYNEQFF; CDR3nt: TGCGCCAGCAGCGGACTAGCGGGGGGCAGCTACAATGAGCAGTTCTTC
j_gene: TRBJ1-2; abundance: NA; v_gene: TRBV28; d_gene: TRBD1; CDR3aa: CASSLPGTGSYGYTF; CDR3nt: TGTGCCAGCAGTTTACCCGGGACAGGGAGTTATGGCTACACCTTC
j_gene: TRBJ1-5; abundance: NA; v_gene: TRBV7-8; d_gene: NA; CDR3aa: CASSLARGGGGVQPQHF; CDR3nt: TGTGCCAGCAGCTTAGCAAGGGGGGGCGGCGGGGTTCAGCCCCAGCATTTT
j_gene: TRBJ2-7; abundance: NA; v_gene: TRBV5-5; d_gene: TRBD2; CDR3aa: CASSPGTSGGYEQYF; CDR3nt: TGTGCCAGCAGCCCCGGGACTAGTGGTGGGTACGAGCAGTACTTC
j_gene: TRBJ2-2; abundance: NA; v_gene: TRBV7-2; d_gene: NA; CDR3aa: CASRPAVVRSGELFF; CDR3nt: TGTGCCAGCAGGCCGGCGGTGGTACGGTCCGGGGAGCTGTTTTTT
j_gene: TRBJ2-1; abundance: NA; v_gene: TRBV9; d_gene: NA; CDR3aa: CASSLMGAGQGNEQFF; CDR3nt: TGTGCCAGCAGCCTCATGGGGGCAGGGCAGGGCAATGAGCAGTTCTTC
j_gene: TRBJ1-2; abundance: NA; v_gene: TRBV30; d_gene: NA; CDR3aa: CAWSVLEGYGYTF; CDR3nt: TGTGCCTGGAGTGTACTTGAGGGCTATGGCTACACCTTC
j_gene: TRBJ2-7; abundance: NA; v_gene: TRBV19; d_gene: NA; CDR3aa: CASSMDGRYLNEQYF; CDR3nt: TGTGCCAGTAGTATGGACGGGAGATATTTAAACGAGCAGTACTTC
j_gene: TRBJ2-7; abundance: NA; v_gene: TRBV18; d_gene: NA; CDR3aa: CASSPPSGSSYEQYF; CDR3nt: TGTGCCAGCTCACCACCATCTGGGAGCTCCTACGAGCAGTACTTC
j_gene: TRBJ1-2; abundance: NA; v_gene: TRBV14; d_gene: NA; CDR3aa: CASSQQGGPGAGYTF; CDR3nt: TGTGCCAGCAGCCAACAGGGAGGGCCAGGAGCGGGCTACACCTTC
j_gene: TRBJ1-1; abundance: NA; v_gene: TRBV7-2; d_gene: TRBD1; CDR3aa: CASSWTGGMNTEAFF; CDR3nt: TGTGCCAGCAGCTGGACAGGGGGGATGAACACTGAAGCTTTCTTT